The clone carrying this TCR beta chain was seen just once. Its antigen remains unknown. The sample is drawn from a study of blood T cells in healthy people across ages. General observations from the study: More naive CD4+ cells and higher diversity were found in long-lived than in aged donors. The recorded TCR beta diversity per million T cells decreased in a roughly linear manner with age.

Germline V CDR1 and CDR2: MNHNY, SVGAGI (reference sequence). The CDR3 extends over 13 amino acids. Extracted total RNA amounted to at least 5.5 micrograms for each sample. Primers used in a second PCR of about 6 to 11 cycles were a sample-barcoded 5' primer and a J-beta primer mix. TCRdb reprocessed the 5' RACE reads with MiXCR, giving one entry per CDR3 protein. Here the sample spans 790,000 or so distinct CDR3 sequences, approximately 60% being singletons. This TCR was recovered from a man aged 40-49 years in good health. This chain links TRBV6-6 with TRBJ2-1; D might be TRBD1 or TRBD2, each matching 5 bases. Gene TRBJ2-7 matches the end of the DNA better, so the J call may be wrong. What was sequenced was blood. The CDR3 nucleotides read TGTGCCAGCAGTTACTCGGAAGGGACCGAGCAGTACTTC. Its protein product is CASSYSEGTEQYF.